A single sample gave rise to the 30 T cell receptor beta chains below, sequenced in a study of T cells in Graves' hyperthyroidism and ophthalmopathy. RNA transcripts gave rise to amplified TCR beta CDR3 regions. The primer set for the first-round RT-PCR of the TCR CDR3 was HTBI. In TCRdb, the multiplex PCR reads were re-called with MiXCR into one record per CDR3 protein. In the table there are roughly 100,000 distinct CDR3 sequences, less than 55% of which are singletons. Sequenced input: blood. All receptors come from a man aged 40-50 years with Graves' hyperthyroidism.

This clonotype appeared many times. The junction does not match germline at one end; this may be a read error. The chain uses TRBV7-9 and TRBJ2-7, with 7 bases identical to TRBD1. The CDR3 spans 17 residues. Germline CDR1 and CDR2: SEHNR and FQNEAQ (reference sequence). For the CDR3, the DNA is TGTGCTAGCAGCTTAGGATTCGACAGGGATTTTATCTACGAGCAGTACTTC. This translates into CASSLGFDRDFIYEQYF.

Regarding this clonotype: Given a much more abundant clone one base away, this may be a read error. The chain employs TRBV11-3 and TRBJ2-2; D gene unclear. Germline V gives CDR1 SGHNT, CDR2 YENEEA. With 6 bases removed from V and 3 bases from J, the gap between germline ends came to 11 bases. The CDR3 totals 14 residues. The CDR3 DNA is TGTGCCAGCAGTTCAAGGACGGACACCGGGGAGCTGTTTTTT. This sequence encodes CASSSRTDTGELFF.

This clonotype occurred many times. The chain combines TRBV4-1 with TRBJ1-5; D possibly corresponds to TRBD1 (6 bases). The CDR3 totals 14 residues. Germline assignment: CDR1 MGHRA and CDR2 YSYEKL. V was clipped by 1 base and J by 6 bases, with 10 bases between them. The CDR3 DNA reads TGCGCCAGCAGCCAAGCGGGGGGCAGTCAGCCCCAGCATTTT. It encodes CASSQAGGSQPQHF.

The chain joins TRBV2 to TRBJ2-3, with D possibly TRBD2 on 5 matching bases. The ends were cut back, 6 bases at V and 2 bases at J, with 6 bases in the middle. Germline assignment: CDR1 SNHLY and CDR2 FYNNEI. The CDR3 sequence is 12 residues long. The CDR3 protein is CASRRVTDTQYF. Written as DNA, the CDR3 is TGTGCCAGCAGGAGGGTCACAGATACGCAGTATTTT.

This clonotype was seen at least ten times. The CDR3 DNA sequence: TGTGCCACCAGTGCAGGGGAGGGCATTCAGTACTTC. Translated: CATSAGEGIQYF. This chain uses TRBV24-1 with TRBJ2-4; D might be TRBD2 (7 bases). V was pared by 5 bases and J by 9 bases, with 10 bases between. Germline V lookup: CDR1 KGHDR, CDR2 SFDVKD. The CDR3 totals 12 residues.

As concerns this clonotype: A read error may explain this, as a much larger clone is one base away. The rearrangement links TRBV5-1 to TRBJ1-1; possible D gene TRBD1, 5 bases. The CDR3 consists of 16 residues. Germline V lookup: CDR1 SGHRS, CDR2 YFSETQ. CDR3 residues: CASSLGETVLNTEALF. CDR3 bases: TGCGCCAGCAGCTTGGGAGAGACAGTATTGAACACTGAAGCTCTCTTT.

V usage is TRBV25-1 and J usage is TRBJ2-7; 9 nucleotides align to TRBD2. The ends lost 6 bases at V and 3 bases at J; junction bases unmatched: 9. The CDR3 is 15 amino acids. In germline, CDR1 is MGHDK, CDR2 SYGVNS. This chain's CDR3 is CASSQASGTVYEQYF. CDR3 DNA sequence: TGTGCCAGCAGCCAAGCTAGCGGGACCGTCTACGAGCAGTACTTC.

This chain connects TRBV7-2 to TRBJ2-1, with unresolved D. Germline V gene sequence: CDR1 SGHTA, CDR2 FQGNSA. The CDR3 length is 13 residues. Trimming stripped 1 base from V and 12 bases from J, with 13 bases between. In DNA, the CDR3 is TGTGCCAGCAGCTTAGTGGGAATAGATACGCAGTTCTTC. Translating it yields CASSLVGIDTQFF.

This clonotype was observed many times. This chain joins TRBV12-3 or TRBV12-4 and TRBJ2-2, with D possibly matching TRBD2 (5 bases). CDR3 size: 13 residues. Trimming pared 3 bases from V and 7 bases from J, leaving 9 bases between. This CDR3 is CASSLMAGGELFF. The CDR3 nucleotides are TGTGCCAGCAGTTTGATGGCGGGCGGGGAGCTGTTTTTT.

There are many counts of this clonotype. The chain joins TRBV5-1 to TRBJ2-1, with 9 bases that match TRBD2. V was pared by 5 bases and J by 4 bases, with 7 bases of the junction left unmatched. The germline V gene encodes CDR1 SGHRS and CDR2 YFSETQ. This CDR3 has 15 residues. This chain's CDR3 is CASRLRLADYNEQFF. The CDR3 nucleotides are TGCGCCAGCAGGTTACGACTAGCGGATTACAATGAGCAGTTCTTC.

The V gene is TRBV5-8, the J gene TRBJ2-6; 9 bases are shared with TRBD2. CDR3 length: 15 amino acids. V shed 4 bases and J 4 bases; nucleotides not matched to a gene: 3. Germline loops: CDR1 SGHTS, CDR2 YDEGEE. CDR3 protein: CASSPGTSGANVLTF. In DNA form, the CDR3 reads TGTGCCAGCAGCCCAGGGACTAGCGGGGCCAACGTCCTGACTTTC.

The rearrangement joins TRBV15 to TRBJ2-2, with D perhaps TRBD1 (5 bases). CDR1 and CDR2 from the germline V gene are LNHNV and YYDKDF (reference sequence). V was shortened by 3 bases and J by 4 bases, with 15 bases between the two germline ends. This CDR3 comprises 16 residues. CDR3 residues: CATSSLAVRGTGELFF. The CDR3 bases are TGTGCCACCAGCAGCTTGGCCGTTAGGGGCACCGGGGAGCTGTTTTTT.

This clonotype was detected ten times or more. The chain combines TRBV4-1 with TRBJ1-6; TRBD1 matches 7 bases. Trimming at V came to 3 bases and at J to 5 bases, leaving 4 bases not matched to a gene. Germline V gene data show CDR1 as MGHRA and CDR2 as YSYEKL. The CDR3 loop spans 15 amino acids. The CDR3 nucleotides read TGCGCCAGCAGCCAGACAGGGCCACATAATTCACCCCTCCACTTT. It codes for CASSQTGPHNSPLHF.

This clonotype was picked up many times. J is TRBJ1-1 and V is TRBV19; D is unresolved. The CDR3 runs to 14 residues. V was shortened by 7 bases and J by 3 bases, with 15 bases between the two germline ends. CDR1 is LNHDA, CDR2 SQIVND, per germline (reference sequence). The CDR3 DNA is TGTGCCAGTAAATCCCACGGGAGGTACACTGAAGCTTTCTTT. It translates to CASKSHGRYTEAFF.

This rearrangement joins TRBV7-2 to TRBJ2-7; D tentatively reads TRBD1 or TRBD2 (6 bases each). Germline-derived CDR1 and CDR2 are SGHTA and FQGNSA. V lost 1 base and J lost 5, with 12 bases in between. The CDR3 extends over 14 amino acids. The DNA of the CDR3 is TGTGCCAGCAGCTTAGTGGGGGGCCGCGACGAGCAGTACTTC. It yields the protein CASSLVGGRDEQYF. Complete variable domain (other parts from reference TRBV7-2 and TRBJ2-7): GAGVSQSPSNKVTEKGKDVELRCDPISGHTALYWYRQSLGQGLEFLIYFQGNSAPDKSGLPSDRFSAERTGGSVSTLTIQRTQQEDSAVYLCASSLVGGRDEQYFGPGTRLTVT.

V is TRBV7-4 and J is TRBJ2-1; weak D call: TRBD1 (5 bases). This CDR3 has 17 amino acids. V lost 6 bases, J lost 8 bases, and 26 bases lay in between. Germline CDR1 and CDR2: SGHVT and SQSDAQ. CDR3 region: CASRWTWAGMKGDEQFF. CDR3 sequence (DNA): TGTGCCAGCAGATGGACCTGGGCAGGGATGAAGGGTGATGAGCAGTTCTTC.

For this clonotype: The CDR3 does not end in the conserved phenylalanine or tryptophan, so this is likely a read error. It is unclear where the CDR3 begins or ends on the DNA, so no DNA is shown, and the CDR3 is as TCRdb lists it. The chain employs TRBV9 and TRBJ1-1. Per germline, CDR1 SGDLS and CDR2 YYNGEE. The CDR3 has 9 amino acids, counting both end residues. This CDR3 reads CASSVDDLS.

This clonotype was counted many times. This chain uses TRBV11-3 with TRBJ2-1; D not resolved. This CDR3 has 14 amino acids. Germline CDR1 reads SGHNT; CDR2 reads YENEEA. Trimming shortened V by 1 base and J by 5 bases, and 9 bases separated the two germline ends. The CDR3: CASSLAGRHNEQFF. The CDR3 DNA follows: TGTGCCAGCAGCTTAGCGGGCAGGCACAATGAGCAGTTCTTC. The whole variable domain, filled in from reference TRBV11-3 and TRBJ2-1, reads EAGVVQSPRYKIIEKKQPVAFWCNPISGHNTLYWYLQNLGQGPELLIRYENEEAVDDSQLPKDRFSAERLKGVDSTLKIQPAELGDSAVYLCASSLAGRHNEQFFGPGTRLTVL.

The J gene is TRBJ1-1, the V gene TRBV2; D unclear. There are 13 residues in the CDR3. V lost 10 bases and J lost 7, with 19 bases in between. The germline CDR1 and CDR2 sequences are SNHLY and FYNNEI. The CDR3 DNA reads TGTGCCACCATGAGTAGGGTCTACTTTGAAGCTTTCTTT. Amino acids: CATMSRVYFEAFF.

This clonotype was seen only a few times. The chain carries TRBV2 and TRBJ1-1, with D uncertain. The CDR3 length is 11 residues. The V gene's germline CDR1 is SNHLY and CDR2 FYNNEI. V lost 8 bases, J lost 5 bases, and 9 bases lay in between. The CDR3 coding sequence is TGTGCCAGCTCACGAGATACTGAAGCTTTCTTT. This codes for CASSRDTEAFF.

In its sample, this clonotype was seen many times. J is TRBJ1-4 and V is TRBV2; 11 bases are a match to TRBD1. V dropped 5 bases and J dropped 8; count of bases not matched to a gene: 4. The CDR3 is 14 residues long. Looked up from germline, CDR1 is SNHLY and CDR2 is FYNNEI. CDR3 sequence reads: CASSQDRGREKLFF. The CDR3 nucleotides read TGTGCCAGCAGTCAGGACAGGGGGCGCGAAAAACTGTTTTTT.

This clonotype was counted many times. J is TRBJ1-4 and V is TRBV20-1; TRBD1 agrees at 8 bases. CDR1 and CDR2 (germline): DFQATT, SNEGSKA (reference sequence). The CDR3 totals 13 residues. The CDR3 protein is CSAEDRGDEKLFF. The DNA of the CDR3 is TGCAGCGCCGAAGACAGGGGTGATGAAAAACTGTTTTTT.

The chain joins TRBV11-2 to TRBJ2-1, with 10 bases that match TRBD2. Unmatched junction bases numbered 8, after V lost 8 bases and J lost 1 base. The V gene's germline CDR1 is SGHAT and CDR2 FQNNGV. The CDR3 has 16 residues. CDR3 region: CASSPASGGSYNEQFF. Written as DNA, the CDR3 is TGTGCCAGCTCACCAGCTAGCGGGGGATCCTACAATGAGCAGTTCTTC.

The gene calls are TRBV5-4 and TRBJ2-2; 7 bases align to TRBD1. Germline CDR1 is SGHNT and CDR2 is YYREEE (reference sequence). V lost 4 bases, J lost 1 base, and 10 bases stayed unmatched. The CDR3 contains 17 residues. In DNA, the CDR3 is TGTGCCAGCAGCCATGGGACAGTGGCGGTGAACACCGGGGAGCTGTTTTTT. Its protein product is CASSHGTVAVNTGELFF.

This clonotype was counted ten times or more. The chain joins TRBV6-6 to TRBJ2-7; 10 bases fit TRBD2. The CDR3 contains 16 residues. The ends lost 5 bases at V and 0 bases at J; junction bases unmatched: 7. Looked up from germline, CDR1 is MNHNY and CDR2 is SVGAGI (reference sequence). The CDR3 DNA reads TGTGCCAGCAGTCCCGGACTAGCGGAAAGCTCCTACGAGCAGTACTTC. The encoded protein is CASSPGLAESSYEQYF.

The genes are TRBV20-1 and TRBJ1-2, with 9 bases matching TRBD1. The trim removed 0 bases at V and 9 bases at J, leaving 11 bases unmatched. The CDR3 runs to 15 residues. The V gene's germline CDR1 is DFQATT and CDR2 SNEGSKA (reference sequence). The CDR3 loop reads CSARDPEQGASRYTF. The CDR3 nucleotides read TGCAGTGCTAGAGATCCGGAACAGGGGGCATCTCGCTACACCTTC.

In this sample, this clonotype turned up many times. V usage is TRBV4-1 and J usage is TRBJ2-7; TRBD1 matches 9 bases. The germline CDR1 and CDR2 sequences are MGHRA and YSYEKL. The ends lost 3 bases at V and 5 bases at J; junction bases unmatched: 5. CDR3 length: 14 amino acids. The CDR3 sequence is CASSHLGTGNEQYF. The CDR3 DNA is TGCGCCAGCAGCCATCTAGGGACAGGGAACGAGCAGTACTTC.

The V gene is TRBV20-1, the J gene TRBJ2-5; D is unclear. The CDR3 has 12 residues. V was shortened by 4 bases and J by 5 bases, with 11 bases between the two germline ends. Germline values: CDR1 DFQATT, CDR2 SNEGSKA (reference sequence). CDR3 DNA: TGCAGTGCTACGCAGATCCTCGAGACCCAGTACTTC. Its protein is CSATQILETQYF.

This clonotype came up many times. The chain uses TRBV15 and TRBJ2-1; D call uncertain. V lost 1 base and J lost 6, with 10 bases in between. Germline CDR1 is LNHNV and CDR2 is YYDKDF (reference sequence). The CDR3 covers 14 residues. In DNA form, the CDR3 reads TGTGCCACCAGCAGAGTCAAAGGTTTCAATGAGCAGTTCTTC. Protein: CATSRVKGFNEQFF.

In this sample, this clonotype turned up many times. The rearrangement links TRBV7-6 to TRBJ2-3; the match to TRBD2 covers 9 bases. Germline lookup yields CDR1 SGHVS and CDR2 FNYEAQ. This CDR3 has 17 amino acids. Trimming at V came to 2 bases and at J to 6 bases, leaving 12 bases not matched to a gene. The CDR3 loop is CASSLTLLAGPGDTQYF. In DNA form, the CDR3 reads TGTGCCAGCAGCTTAACCCTCCTAGCGGGACCAGGGGATACGCAGTATTTT.